This TCR beta chain appears in the sequencing data of a study of cytomegalovirus exposure and HLA in healthy donors. The CDR3 contains 13 residues. V gave up 4 bases and J gave up 0 bases, with 5 bases separating them. Looked up from germline, CDR1 is SGHNT and CDR2 is YYREEE (reference sequence). This clone was picked up one time. The PCR made use of 60 Vbeta and 13 Jbeta primers. Some clones are missing from TCRdb's copy, which holds only in-frame ones; the method was immunoSEQ multiplex PCR. The data hold 150,000 to 200,000 clones, with just over 75% observed a single time. The genes are TRBV5-4 and TRBJ1-3; D is undetermined. This TCR derives from a man aged 35-49 years in good health and CMV-seronegative. The sample consisted of PBMCs. The CDR3 reads CASSPSSGNTIYF. CDR3 bases: TGTGCCAGCAGCCCCAGCTCTGGAAACACCATATATTTT.